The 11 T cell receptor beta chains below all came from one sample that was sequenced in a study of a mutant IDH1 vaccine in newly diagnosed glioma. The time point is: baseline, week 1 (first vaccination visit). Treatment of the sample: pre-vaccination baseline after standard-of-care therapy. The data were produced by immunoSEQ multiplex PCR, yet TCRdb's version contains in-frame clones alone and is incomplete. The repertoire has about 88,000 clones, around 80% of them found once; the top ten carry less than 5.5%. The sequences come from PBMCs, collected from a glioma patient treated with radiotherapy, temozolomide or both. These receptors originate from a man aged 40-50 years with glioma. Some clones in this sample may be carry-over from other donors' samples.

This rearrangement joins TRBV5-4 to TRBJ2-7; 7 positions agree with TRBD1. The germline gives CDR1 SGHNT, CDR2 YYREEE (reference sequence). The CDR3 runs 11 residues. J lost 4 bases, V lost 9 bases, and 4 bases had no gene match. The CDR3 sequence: CATRDSYEQYF. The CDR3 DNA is TGTGCCACAAGGGACAGTTACGAGCAGTACTTC.

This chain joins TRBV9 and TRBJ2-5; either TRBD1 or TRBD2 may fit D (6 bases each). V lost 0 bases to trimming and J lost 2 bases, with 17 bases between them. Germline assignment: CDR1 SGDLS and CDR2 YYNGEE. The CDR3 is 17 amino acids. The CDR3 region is CASSVGQGGGLQETQYF. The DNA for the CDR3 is TGTGCCAGCAGCGTAGGTCAAGGGGGTGGACTACAAGAGACCCAGTACTTC.

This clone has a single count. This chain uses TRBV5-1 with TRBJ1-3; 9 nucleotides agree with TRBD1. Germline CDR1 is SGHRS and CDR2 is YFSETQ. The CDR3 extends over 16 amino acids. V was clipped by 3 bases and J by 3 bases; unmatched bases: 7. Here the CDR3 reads CASSWGDRDIGNTIYF. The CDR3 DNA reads TGCGCCAGCAGCTGGGGGGACAGGGATATTGGAAACACCATATATTTT.

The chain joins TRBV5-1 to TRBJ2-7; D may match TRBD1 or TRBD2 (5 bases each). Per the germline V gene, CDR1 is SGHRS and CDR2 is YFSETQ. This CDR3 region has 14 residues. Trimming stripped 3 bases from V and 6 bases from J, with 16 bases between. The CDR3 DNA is TGCGCCAGCAGCTCCGGGGACGTGCTCTCCGAGCAGTACTTC. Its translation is CASSSGDVLSEQYF.

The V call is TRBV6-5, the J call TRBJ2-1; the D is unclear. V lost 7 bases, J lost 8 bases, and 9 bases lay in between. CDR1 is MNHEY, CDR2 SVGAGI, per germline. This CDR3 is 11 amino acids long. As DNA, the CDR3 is TGTGCCAGCAAGACGGTATATGAGCAGTTCTTC. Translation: CASKTVYEQFF.

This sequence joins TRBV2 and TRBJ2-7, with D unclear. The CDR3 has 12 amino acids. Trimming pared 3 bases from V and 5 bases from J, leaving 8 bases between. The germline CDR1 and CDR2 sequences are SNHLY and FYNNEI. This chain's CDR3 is CASSDPADEQYF. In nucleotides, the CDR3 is TGTGCCAGCAGTGATCCTGCTGACGAGCAGTACTTC.

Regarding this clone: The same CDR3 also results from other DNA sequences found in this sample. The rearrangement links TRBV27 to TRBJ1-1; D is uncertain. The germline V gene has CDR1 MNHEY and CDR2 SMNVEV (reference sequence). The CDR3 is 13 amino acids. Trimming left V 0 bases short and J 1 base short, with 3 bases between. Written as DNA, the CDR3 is TGTGCCAGCAGTTTATCCAGGAACACTGAAGCTTTCTTT. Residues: CASSLSRNTEAFF.

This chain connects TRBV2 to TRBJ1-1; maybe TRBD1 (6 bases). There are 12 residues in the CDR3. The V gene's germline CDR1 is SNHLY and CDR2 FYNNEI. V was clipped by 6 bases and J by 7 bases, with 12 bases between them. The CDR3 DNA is TGTGCCAGCAGCCGACAGGAGGGTGAAGCTTTCTTT. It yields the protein CASSRQEGEAFF.

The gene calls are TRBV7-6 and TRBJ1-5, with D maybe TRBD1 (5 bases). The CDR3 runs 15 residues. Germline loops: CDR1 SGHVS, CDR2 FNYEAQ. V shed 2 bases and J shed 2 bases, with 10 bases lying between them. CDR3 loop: CASSLQGGGNQPQHF. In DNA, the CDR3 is TGTGCCAGCAGCTTACAGGGTGGGGGCAATCAGCCCCAGCATTTT.

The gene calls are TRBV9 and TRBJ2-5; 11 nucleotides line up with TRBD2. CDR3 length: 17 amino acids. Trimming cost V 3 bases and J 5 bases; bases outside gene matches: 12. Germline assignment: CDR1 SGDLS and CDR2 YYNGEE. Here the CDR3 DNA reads TGTGCCAGCAGCGGTGGACCAGTTAGCGGGGGGGCGGAGACCCAGTACTTC. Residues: CASSGGPVSGGAETQYF.

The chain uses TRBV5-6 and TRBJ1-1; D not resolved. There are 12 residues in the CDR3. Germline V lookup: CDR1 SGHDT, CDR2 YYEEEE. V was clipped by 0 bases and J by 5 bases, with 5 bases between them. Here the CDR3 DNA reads TGTGCCAGCAGCTTGGTTGGGACTGAAGCTTTCTTT. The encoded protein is CASSLVGTEAFF.